This T cell receptor beta chain was captured by sequencing in a study of shared clonotypes between healthy human individuals. Germline V gene sequence: CDR1 ENHRY, CDR2 SYGVKD. V lost 5 bases to trimming and J lost 6 bases; unmatched junction nucleotides: 9. This CDR3 is 14 amino acids long. Note on this clone: Its antigen is undetermined.

Study conclusions and caveats: Across a few donors, naive CD4 shared roughly 5%, naive CD8 more than 3%, memory CD4 roughly 2.2%, memory CD8 over 0.3%. Only blood underwent sampling, and tissue repertoires likely differ.

Several immunoSEQ plates held equal portions of the genomic DNA taken from each subset. TCRdb's copy holds only in-frame clones and misses some; the assay was immunoSEQ multiplex PCR. The top ten hold approximately 1.2% of the sample, which has about 1.4 million clones, 95% to 97% seen once. The chain employs TRBV10-3 and TRBJ1-1, with TRBD1 identical over 7 bases. This clonotype was obtained from a young man in good health. Sequenced input: naive CD4+ T cells sorted from blood. Subset described: CD45RA+ positively selected. CDR3 protein: CAISRDRNLPEAFF. The CDR3, as DNA: TGTGCCATCAGTCGGGACAGAAACCTCCCTGAAGCTTTCTTT.